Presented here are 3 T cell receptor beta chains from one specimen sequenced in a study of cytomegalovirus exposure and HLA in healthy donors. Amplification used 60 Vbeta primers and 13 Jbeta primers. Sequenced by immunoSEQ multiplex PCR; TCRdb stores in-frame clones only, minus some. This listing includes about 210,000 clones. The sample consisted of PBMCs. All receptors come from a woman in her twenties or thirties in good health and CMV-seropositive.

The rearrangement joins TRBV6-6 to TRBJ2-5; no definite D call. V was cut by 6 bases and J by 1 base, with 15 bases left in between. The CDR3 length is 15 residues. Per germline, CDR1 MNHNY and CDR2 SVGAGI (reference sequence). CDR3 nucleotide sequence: TGTGCCAGCAGACCTACTTCGAGAATCCAAGAGACCCAGTACTTC. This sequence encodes CASRPTSRIQETQYF.

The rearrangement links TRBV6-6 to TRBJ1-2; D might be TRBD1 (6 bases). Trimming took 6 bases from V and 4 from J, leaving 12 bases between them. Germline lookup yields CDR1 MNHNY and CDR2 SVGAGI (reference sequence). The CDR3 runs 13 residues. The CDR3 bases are TGTGCCAGCAGACCACAGGGCTTCTATGGCTACACCTTC. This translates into CASRPQGFYGYTF.

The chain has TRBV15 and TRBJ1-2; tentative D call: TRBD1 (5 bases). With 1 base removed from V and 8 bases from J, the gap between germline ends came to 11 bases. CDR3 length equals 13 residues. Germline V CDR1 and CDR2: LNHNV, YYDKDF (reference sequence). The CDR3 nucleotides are TGTGCCACCAGCAGAGTGCAGGGTAGCGGCTACACCTTC. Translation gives CATSRVQGSGYTF.